This T cell receptor beta chain was captured in a study of cytomegalovirus exposure and HLA in healthy donors. Notes on the study in general: Cytomegalovirus-associated status was assigned to approximately 160 TCR beta chains. What was likely a sequencing artifact was a cluster of highly shared sequence variants.

This clone has a single count. The antigen remains undetermined. 60 Vbeta and 13 Jbeta primers were used in PCR. TCRdb keeps only in-frame clones here, not all; method: immunoSEQ multiplex PCR. The sample contains 110,000 or so clones, less than 80% of which appear only once. The germline CDR1 and CDR2 sequences are SGHRS and YFSETQ. CDR3 length equals 14 residues. With V trimmed by 5 bases and J by 5 bases, 8 bases remained unmatched. This TCR came from a woman between 45 and 65 years old in good health and CMV-seropositive. The sample was PBMCs. V is TRBV5-1 and J is TRBJ2-7, with 9 bases fitting TRBD1. CDR3 DNA sequence: TGCGCCAGCAGTTCCGGGACAGGGTCCAACGAGCAGTACTTC. Its translation: CASSSGTGSNEQYF.